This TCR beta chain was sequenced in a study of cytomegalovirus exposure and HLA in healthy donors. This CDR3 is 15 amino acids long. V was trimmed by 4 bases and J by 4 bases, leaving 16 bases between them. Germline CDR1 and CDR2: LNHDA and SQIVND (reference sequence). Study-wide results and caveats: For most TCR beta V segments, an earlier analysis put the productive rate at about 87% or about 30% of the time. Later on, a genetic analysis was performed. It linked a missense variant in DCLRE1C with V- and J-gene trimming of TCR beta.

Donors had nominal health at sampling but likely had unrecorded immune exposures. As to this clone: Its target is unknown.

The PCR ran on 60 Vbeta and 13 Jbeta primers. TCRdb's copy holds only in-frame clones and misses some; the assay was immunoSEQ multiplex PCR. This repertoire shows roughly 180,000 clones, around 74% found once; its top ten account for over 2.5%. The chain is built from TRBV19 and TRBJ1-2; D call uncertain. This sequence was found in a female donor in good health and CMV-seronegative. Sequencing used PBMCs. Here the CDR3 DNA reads TGTGCCAGTAGTACCCTCGGGTGGGTATCCTATGGCTACACCTTC. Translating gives CASSTLGWVSYGYTF.